What follows are 9 T cell receptor beta chains derived from one specimen sequenced in a study of cytomegalovirus exposure and HLA in healthy donors. In the PCR, 60 Vbeta and 13 Jbeta primers were used. Only in-frame clones appear in the TCRdb table, and some are missing; sequencing was by immunoSEQ multiplex PCR. The sample records about 160,000 clones, about four fifths being singletons. The sequenced material came from PBMCs. The receptors come from a woman between 50 and 59 years old in good health and CMV-seronegative.

Only one count was recorded for this clone. This chain connects TRBV28 to TRBJ2-3; D is possibly TRBD2 (5 bases). Germline V gene sequence: CDR1 MDHEN, CDR2 SYDVKM. V lost 6 bases and J 0 bases, leaving 10 bases between the germline ends. CDR3 length equals 14 residues. Here the CDR3 reads CASRAGTSTDTQYF. The CDR3 DNA sequence: TGTGCCAGCAGGGCGGGTACTAGCACAGATACGCAGTATTTT. Drawing the rest from reference TRBV28 and TRBJ2-3, the complete variable domain is DVKVTQSSRYLVKRTGEKVFLECVQDMDHENMFWYRQDPGLGLRLIYFSYDVKMKEKGDIPEGYSVSREKKERFSLILESASTNQTSMYLCASRAGTSTDTQYFGPGTRLTVL.

The gene calls are TRBV7-3 and TRBJ1-5; D gene unclear. Trimming removed 5 bases at V and 7 bases at J, with 15 bases between. The CDR3 spans 14 residues. Germline-derived CDR1 and CDR2 are SGHTA and FQGTGA. The CDR3 region has the DNA TGTGCCAGCAGCGGCCGACACGGTGGGCAGCCCCAGCATTTT. Translation: CASSGRHGGQPQHF.

V usage is TRBV7-3 and J usage is TRBJ1-1; TRBD1 matches at 7 bases. Germline V lookup: CDR1 SGHTA, CDR2 FQGTGA. V lost 1 base, J lost 3 bases, and 5 bases stayed unmatched. The CDR3 runs 15 residues. The CDR3 nucleotides are TGTGCCAGCAGCTTAAGGCCGACAGGGTACACTGAAGCTTTCTTT. Translation gives CASSLRPTGYTEAFF.

V usage is TRBV10-3 and J usage is TRBJ1-3; 8 bases map to TRBD1. V was clipped by 2 bases and J by 3 bases; unmatched bases: 3. CDR1 is ENHRY and CDR2 is SYGVKD in the germline V gene. The CDR3 length is 15 residues. The CDR3 coding sequence is TGTGCCATCAGTGAGGGACAGGGAGGTGGAAACACCATATATTTT. It specifies CAISEGQGGGNTIYF.

V gene TRBV7-9 combines with J gene TRBJ1-6, with D possibly matching TRBD1 (6 bases). CDR1 and CDR2 from the germline V gene are SEHNR and FQNEAQ (reference sequence). The V gene lost 0 bases and the J gene lost 9 bases, with 12 bases spanning the gap. The CDR3 consists of 15 residues. The CDR3 nucleotides read TGTGCCAGCAGCTTAGCGACAGGCCAAGGTTCACCCCTCCACTTT. It translates to CASSLATGQGSPLHF.

V is TRBV7-2 and J is TRBJ2-7; 10 nucleotides agree with TRBD2. With V trimmed by 4 bases and J by 3 bases, 9 bases remained unmatched. CDR1 and CDR2 (germline): SGHTA, FQGNSA. The length of the CDR3 is 16 residues. CDR3 sequence (DNA): TGTGCCAGCAGCTCCGCTAGCGGGGGTGACCTCTACGAGCAGTACTTC. Translation: CASSSASGGDLYEQYF.

The chain joins TRBV29-1 to TRBJ2-7, with TRBD1 matching 8 bases. Germline V gene lookup returns CDR1 SQVTM and CDR2 ANQGSEA. V lost 4 bases, J lost 2 bases, and 1 base stayed unmatched. The CDR3 is 12 residues long. The CDR3 DNA reads TGCAGCGTTGGACAGGGGACCTACGAGCAGTACTTC. Translation: CSVGQGTYEQYF.

The rearrangement links TRBV6-1 to TRBJ2-5; TRBD2 is a possible D gene (5 bases). The CDR3 covers 14 residues. Germline loops: CDR1 MNHNS, CDR2 SASEGT. V was cut by 3 bases and J by 8 bases, with 16 bases left in between. The CDR3 DNA reads as TGTGCCAGCAGTGATGGCCCGGGGAGAAGAACCCAGTACTTC. Amino acid sequence: CASSDGPGRRTQYF.

This chain links TRBV10-3 with TRBJ2-5; maybe TRBD2 (7 bases). Germline CDR1 ENHRY, CDR2 SYGVKD. The CDR3 extends over 14 amino acids. Trimming removed 0 bases at V and 7 bases at J, with 12 bases between. CDR3: CAISESQGRATQYF. The CDR3 nucleotides are TGTGCCATCAGTGAGTCGCAGGGGAGGGCGACCCAGTACTTC.